Below are 29 T cell receptor beta chains sequenced from a single sample in a study of T-cell reconstitution after alpha-beta-depleted transplantation in children. It was with unique molecular identifiers that the TCRbeta library was prepared. Each CDR3 protein is one row after TCRdb ran MiXCR on the PCR reads. The data hold 800,000 to 1,000,000 distinct CDR3 sequences, with around 30% observed a single time. The sample consisted of PBMCs, mostly from graft donor cells, taken 360 days after TCRalphabeta/CD19-depleted stem cell transplant. The receptor source for this set is a boy under two years old who had a stem cell transplant for SCID, so the T cells may come from the graft donor.

The chain employs TRBV6-1 and TRBJ1-3; weak D call: TRBD1 (5 bases). V was trimmed by 6 bases and J by 3 bases, leaving 15 bases between them. This CDR3 is built from 15 residues. Germline lookup yields CDR1 MNHNS and CDR2 SASEGT. The CDR3 reads CASSPGRGRGNTIYF. In DNA, the CDR3 is TGTGCCAGCAGCCCCGGAAGGGGACGTGGAAACACCATATATTTT.

The chain recombines TRBV11-2 with TRBJ2-7, with D hard to call. Germline lookup yields CDR1 SGHAT and CDR2 FQNNGV. Trimming took 1 base from V and 0 from J, leaving 13 bases between them. This CDR3 contains 16 residues. The CDR3 DNA reads as TGTGCCAGCAGCTTAGGGGTCGGGCCGATCTCCTACGAGCAGTACTTC. The encoded protein is CASSLGVGPISYEQYF.

A word on this clonotype: The junction differs from germline at one of its ends, possibly a read error. The gene calls are TRBV11-1 and TRBJ1-5, with 8 nucleotides matching TRBD1. The length of the CDR3 is 19 residues. The germline V gene has CDR1 SGHAT and CDR2 FQDESV (reference sequence). The CDR3 loop reads CASSLAGDRGEGGNQPQHF. Here the CDR3 DNA reads TGTGCCAGCAGCTTAGCAGGTGACAGGGGCGAGGGAGGCAACCAGCCCCAGCATTTT.

This chain links TRBV9 with TRBJ2-2; 7 nucleotides align to TRBD2. Trimming at V came to 0 bases and at J to 7 bases, leaving 3 bases not matched to a gene. This CDR3 spans 14 amino acids. CDR1 and CDR2 from the germline V gene are SGDLS and YYNGEE. CDR3 DNA: TGTGCCAGCAGCGTAGTCGGGGAGGGCGGGGAGCTGTTTTTT. This codes for CASSVVGEGGELFF.

This chain connects TRBV12-3 or TRBV12-4 to TRBJ2-7; D is possibly TRBD1 (6 bases). Between the trimmed V and J ends, which lost 5 bases and 13 bases, there was a span of 18 bases. CDR3 length equals 12 residues. This CDR3 is CASSPGDRLHYF. CDR3 nucleotide sequence: TGTGCCAGCAGTCCCGGCGACAGGCTCCATTACTTC.

This clonotype was seen a few times. This sequence may be a read error, since a much larger clone differs from it by one base. This chain links TRBV4-3 with TRBJ2-1; D is perhaps TRBD2 (5 bases). Germline CDR1 and CDR2: LGHNA and YSLEER. V gave up 4 bases and J gave up 0 bases, with 7 bases separating them. This CDR3 region has 14 residues. The CDR3 loop is CASSPGNSYNEQFF. As DNA, the CDR3 is TGCGCCAGCAGCCCGGGGAACTCCTACAATGAGCAGTTCTTC.

The chain joins TRBV15 to TRBJ2-5; D possibly corresponds to TRBD2 (5 bases). The CDR3 has 15 amino acids. V gave up 4 bases and J gave up 2 bases, with 14 bases separating them. Per the germline V gene, CDR1 is LNHNV and CDR2 is YYDKDF (reference sequence). The CDR3 region has the DNA TGTGCCACCAGCATCTGGGCGGGTAGGCAAGAGACCCAGTACTTC. Translation gives CATSIWAGRQETQYF.

The rearrangement links TRBV5-4 to TRBJ2-5; 13 positions match TRBD2. The CDR3 covers 19 residues. Trimming removed 1 base from V and 4 bases from J; junction bases left unmatched: 13. In germline, CDR1 is SGHNT, CDR2 YYREEE (reference sequence). The CDR3 coding sequence is TGTGCCAGCAGCTTGCCACTAGCGGGGGGGTTTCCTAGTCGAGAGACCCAGTACTTC. This encodes CASSLPLAGGFPSRETQYF.

CDR3 bases: TGTGCCAGCAGGGTATCCTACACCGGGGAGCTGTTTTTT. As protein: CASRVSYTGELFF. This chain joins TRBV7-2 and TRBJ2-2; no firm D call. CDR1 and CDR2 (germline): SGHTA, FQGNSA. This CDR3 is built from 13 residues. V lost 6 bases to trimming and J lost 3 bases, with 8 bases between them.

This chain joins TRBV7-6 and TRBJ2-7; D is perhaps TRBD1 or TRBD2 (5 bases each). Germline CDR1 and CDR2: SGHVS and FNYEAQ. V shed 6 bases and J shed 2 bases, with 14 bases lying between them. This CDR3 spans 14 amino acids. The CDR3 DNA is TGTGCCAGCAGTTGGGGGTGGGGTGCCTACGAGCAGTACTTC. This codes for CASSWGWGAYEQYF.

The chain employs TRBV6-1 and TRBJ2-4, with TRBD1 identical over 11 bases. The germline CDR1 and CDR2 sequences are MNHNS and SASEGT. The CDR3 sequence is 15 residues long. J gave up 5 bases and V 6 bases, and 6 bases lay outside the gene matches. The CDR3 DNA reads as TGTGCCAGCAGCCGACGGGACAGGGGGGAAAACATTCAGTACTTC. Translation: CASSRRDRGENIQYF.

This clonotype has a handful of counts. This sequence joins TRBV20-1 and TRBJ2-1; 7 nucleotides line up with TRBD2. The CDR3 runs 14 residues. Germline V gene data show CDR1 as DFQATT and CDR2 as SNEGSKA (reference sequence). The J segment lost 3 bases and the V segment lost 6 bases, leaving 8 bases of the junction unmatched. The CDR3 sequence: CSAPKLADYNEQFF. CDR3 sequence (DNA): TGCAGTGCCCCCAAGCTAGCGGACTACAATGAGCAGTTCTTC.

This clonotype was counted between two and nine times. CDR3 nucleotide sequence: TGTGCCAGCTCAGACAGGGGATCGAATCAGCCCCAGCATTTT. Protein: CASSDRGSNQPQHF. The chain couples TRBV18 to TRBJ1-5; 8 bases are shared with TRBD1. The CDR3 has 14 residues. With 5 bases clipped from V and 4 bases from J, the junction kept 4 bases outside the gene matches. Germline V lookup: CDR1 KGHSH, CDR2 LQKENI. Filled out from reference TRBV18 and TRBJ1-5, the complete variable domain reads NAGVMQNPRHLVRRRGQEARLRCSPMKGHSHVYWYRQLPEEGLKFMVYLQKENIIDESGMPKERFSAEFPKEGPSILRIQQVVRGDSAAYFCASSDRGSNQPQHFGDGTRLSIL.

CDR3 loop: CSAVQGARDEQYF. For the CDR3, the DNA is TGCAGTGCCGTCCAGGGGGCCCGGGACGAGCAGTACTTC. V gene TRBV20-1 combines with J gene TRBJ2-7; 8 bases fit TRBD1. The CDR3 runs 13 residues. The germline gives CDR1 DFQATT, CDR2 SNEGSKA (reference sequence). V was pared by 6 bases and J by 5 bases, with 9 bases of the junction left unmatched.

The V gene is TRBV19, the J gene TRBJ2-1; D uncertain. Looked up from germline, CDR1 is LNHDA and CDR2 is SQIVND (reference sequence). Trimming pared 3 bases from V and 4 bases from J, leaving 16 bases between. This CDR3 region has 16 residues. This chain's CDR3 is CASSISGSPSYNEQFF. The CDR3 region has the DNA TGTGCCAGTAGTATCTCCGGGTCCCCCTCTTACAATGAGCAGTTCTTC.

This clonotype has a handful of counts. CDR3 nucleotide sequence: TGTGCCTGGAGTCGGGACAGGGCTTATCAGCCCCAGCATTTT. Its protein product is CAWSRDRAYQPQHF. V usage is TRBV30 and J usage is TRBJ1-5; 9 bases are a match to TRBD1. The CDR3 runs to 14 residues. The V gene's germline CDR1 is GTSNPN and CDR2 SVGIG (reference sequence). After removal of 2 bases from V and 5 bases from J, the junction contained 4 bases not matched to a gene. Looking up the rest from reference TRBV30 and TRBJ1-5 gives the full variable domain: SQTIHQWPATLVQPVGSPLSLECTVEGTSNPNLYWYRQAAGRGLQLLFYSVGIGQISSEVPQNLSASRPQDRQFILSSKKLLLSDSGFYLCAWSRDRAYQPQHFGDGTRLSIL.

This clonotype was detected a few times. This chain joins TRBV29-1 and TRBJ1-2; D possibly corresponds to TRBD1 (6 bases). CDR1 and CDR2 from the germline V gene are SQVTM and ANQGSEA. The length of the CDR3 is 14 residues. V lost 6 bases, J lost 3 bases, and 17 bases lay in between. The CDR3 DNA reads TGCAGCGTGGCGGACAGTCCAGGAGACTATGGCTACACCTTC. Protein: CSVADSPGDYGYTF.

This clonotype was seen only a few times. The chain employs TRBV29-1 and TRBJ2-3, with D possibly called TRBD1 or TRBD2 (5 bases each). Germline V lookup: CDR1 SQVTM, CDR2 ANQGSEA. Between the trimmed V and J ends, which lost 5 bases and 2 bases, there was a span of 11 bases. The CDR3 loop spans 13 amino acids. DNA for the CDR3: TGCAGCGTTCCGGGACCTTTCACAGATACGCAGTATTTT. Amino acid sequence: CSVPGPFTDTQYF.

A few counts support this clonotype. The chain combines TRBV7-2 with TRBJ2-1, with TRBD2 matching 8 bases. Germline V gives CDR1 SGHTA, CDR2 FQGNSA. V was clipped by 5 bases and J by 6 bases; unmatched bases: 6. CDR3 size: 14 residues. DNA of the CDR3: TGTGCCAGCAGCCCAACGCTAGCGGGCAATGAGCAGTTCTTC. Its protein product is CASSPTLAGNEQFF.

This clonotype was seen only a few times. The chain recombines TRBV2 with TRBJ2-5; no clear D. Germline CDR1 SNHLY, CDR2 FYNNEI. The CDR3 covers 13 residues. V was pared by 3 bases and J by 5 bases, with 10 bases between. For the CDR3, the DNA is TGTGCCAGCAGTGACGAATCCGGGGAGACCCAGTACTTC. This codes for CASSDESGETQYF. Filled out from reference TRBV2 and TRBJ2-5, the complete variable domain reads EPEVTQTPSHQVTQMGQEVILRCVPISNHLYFYWYRQILGQKVEFLVSFYNNEISEKSEIFDDQFSVERPDGSNFTLKIRSTKLEDSAMYFCASSDESGETQYFGPGTRLLVL.

This clonotype was seen a few times. CDR3 protein: CASRPVNMNTEAFF. The CDR3 DNA is TGTGCCAGCAGGCCGGTGAACATGAACACTGAAGCTTTCTTT. The chain is built from TRBV28 and TRBJ1-1, with unresolved D. Trimming removed 6 bases at V and 0 bases at J, with 11 bases between. Germline V gene data show CDR1 as MDHEN and CDR2 as SYDVKM. The length of the CDR3 is 14 residues.

The rearrangement joins TRBV18 to TRBJ2-5; maybe TRBD2 (6 bases). Germline CDR1 is KGHSH and CDR2 is LQKENI. The CDR3 has 16 amino acids. Trimming pared 3 bases from V and 0 bases from J, leaving 14 bases between. The CDR3 sequence: CASSPRDGLYQETQYF. CDR3 DNA: TGTGCCAGCTCACCGCGGGACGGCCTGTACCAAGAGACCCAGTACTTC.

This clonotype was seen more than once but under ten times. The chain uses TRBV20-1 and TRBJ1-6; D not resolved. Trimming stripped 6 bases from V and 11 bases from J, with 20 bases between. The CDR3 sequence is 14 residues long. The germline V gene encodes CDR1 DFQATT and CDR2 SNEGSKA (reference sequence). The CDR3 DNA reads as TGCAGTGCCCCGCCCGAGGGAGGGCTGACACCCCTCCACTTT. It translates to CSAPPEGGLTPLHF.

CDR3 loop: CASSLPGLNTEAFF. The CDR3 coding sequence is TGTGCCAGCAGTTTACCAGGGCTGAACACTGAAGCTTTCTTT. The chain recombines TRBV28 with TRBJ1-1; possible D gene TRBD1, 5 bases. CDR3 length: 14 residues. In germline, CDR1 is MDHEN, CDR2 SYDVKM. V lost 2 bases, J lost 0 bases, and 7 bases lay in between. The full variable domain, rest sourced from reference TRBV28 and TRBJ1-1, is DVKVTQSSRYLVKRTGEKVFLECVQDMDHENMFWYRQDPGLGLRLIYFSYDVKMKEKGDIPEGYSVSREKKERFSLILESASTNQTSMYLCASSLPGLNTEAFFGQGTRLTVV.

In its sample, this clonotype was seen a few times. The genes are TRBV12-3 or TRBV12-4 and TRBJ2-1; D possibly corresponds to TRBD2 (6 bases). The CDR3 has 13 residues. V lost 5 bases and J lost 7, with 12 bases in between. The CDR3 region has the DNA TGTGCCAGCAGTCCGGGACTTACTAATGAGCAGTTCTTC. This sequence encodes CASSPGLTNEQFF.

This clonotype was detected only a few times. The chain is built from TRBV9 and TRBJ2-5, with 7 bases identical to TRBD1. V lost 2 bases, J lost 3 bases, and 7 bases stayed unmatched. The CDR3 runs to 15 residues. Germline V gives CDR1 SGDLS, CDR2 YYNGEE. In DNA, the CDR3 is TGTGCCAGCAGCGTCCGAACCGGGACAGAAGAGACCCAGTACTTC. Its translation: CASSVRTGTEETQYF. The entire variable domain, with the rest obtained from reference TRBV9 and TRBJ2-5, is as follows: DSGVTQTPKHLITATGQRVTLRCSPRSGDLSVYWYQQSLDQGLQFLIQYYNGEERAKGNILERFSAQQFPDLHSELNLSSLELGDSALYFCASSVRTGTEETQYFGPGTRLLVL.

V is TRBV20-1 and J is TRBJ1-3, with D uncertain. CDR1 DFQATT and CDR2 SNEGSKA come from the germline V gene (reference sequence). The CDR3 spans 11 residues. V gave up 3 bases and J gave up 6 bases, with 6 bases separating them. The DNA of the CDR3 is TGCAGTGCTAGTGGGGAAAACACCATATATTTT. Its protein product is CSASGENTIYF.

CDR3 bases: TGTGCCAGCAGTTTATCGACAGGGGATAGGTACAATGAGCAGTTCTTC. It specifies CASSLSTGDRYNEQFF. J is TRBJ2-1 and V is TRBV27; TRBD1 matches 8 bases. The V gene's germline CDR1 is MNHEY and CDR2 SMNVEV (reference sequence). The length of the CDR3 is 16 residues. V trimming: 0 bases; J trimming: 4 bases; junction bases outside the gene matches: 5.

Turning to this clonotype: The junction and the germline gene differ at one end; a read error may be behind it. The chain employs TRBV18 and TRBJ1-1, with TRBD1 identical over 7 bases. The CDR3 consists of 15 residues. Germline V gives CDR1 KGHSH, CDR2 LQKENI. CDR3 bases: TGTGCCACCTCACTCGGACAGGCCGCAAACACTGAAGCTTTCTTT. This sequence encodes CATSLGQAANTEAFF.